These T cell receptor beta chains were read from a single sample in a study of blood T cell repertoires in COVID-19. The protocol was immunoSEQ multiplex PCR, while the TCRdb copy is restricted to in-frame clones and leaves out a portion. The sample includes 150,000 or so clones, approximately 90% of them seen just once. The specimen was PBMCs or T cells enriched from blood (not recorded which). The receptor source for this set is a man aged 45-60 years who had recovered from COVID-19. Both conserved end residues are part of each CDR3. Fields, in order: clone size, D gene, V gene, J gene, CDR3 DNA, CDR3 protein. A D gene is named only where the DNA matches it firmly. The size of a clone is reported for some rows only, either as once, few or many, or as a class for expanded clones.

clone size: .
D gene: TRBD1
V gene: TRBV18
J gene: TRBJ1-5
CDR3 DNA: TGTGCCAGCTCACCCATTCCGGGACAGGGGAGCCAGCCCCAGCATTTT
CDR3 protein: CASSPIPGQGSQPQHF

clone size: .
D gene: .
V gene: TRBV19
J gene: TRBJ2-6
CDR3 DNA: TGTGCCAGTAGCCAGGGAAAGATCTCTGGGGCCAACGTCCTGACTTTC
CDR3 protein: CASSQGKISGANVLTF

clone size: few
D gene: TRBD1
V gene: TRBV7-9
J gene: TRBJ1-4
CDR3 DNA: TGTGCCAGCAGCTCGTCCGGGACAGGGGGGTCCGGGTTCTTTTTT
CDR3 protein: CASSSSGTGGSGFFF

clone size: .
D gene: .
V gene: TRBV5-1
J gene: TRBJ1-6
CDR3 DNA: TGCGCCAGCAGCTTACAGGGCTCCTATAATTCACCCCTCCACTTT
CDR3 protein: CASSLQGSYNSPLHF

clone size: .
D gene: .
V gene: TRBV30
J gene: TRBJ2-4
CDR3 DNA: TGTGCCTGGAGCCCCAGGCTGAACATTCAGTACTTC
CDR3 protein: CAWSPRLNIQYF

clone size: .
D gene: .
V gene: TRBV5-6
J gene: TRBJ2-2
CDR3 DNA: TGTGCCAGCAGCACCGGAGGGCTTTATCAGACCGGGGAGCTGTTTTTT
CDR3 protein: CASSTGGLYQTGELFF

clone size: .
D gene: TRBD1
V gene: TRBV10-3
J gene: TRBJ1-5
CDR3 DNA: TGTGCCATCAGTGAAGGGGGCGCGGATCAGCCCCAGCATTTT
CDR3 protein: CAISEGGADQPQHF

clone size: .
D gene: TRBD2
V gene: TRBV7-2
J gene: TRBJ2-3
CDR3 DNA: TGTGCCAGCAGCTCGGGACTAGCGGGAGACACGCAGTATTTT
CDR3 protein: CASSSGLAGDTQYF

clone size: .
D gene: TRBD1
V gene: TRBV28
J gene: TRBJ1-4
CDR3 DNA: TGTGCCAGCAGTCGGGACAGGGGAACTAATGAAAAACTGTTTTTT
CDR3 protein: CASSRDRGTNEKLFF

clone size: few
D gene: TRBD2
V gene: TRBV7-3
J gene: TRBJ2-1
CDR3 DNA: TGTGCCAGCAGCCTGGCCGGGAGGCAGAATGAGCAGTTCTTC
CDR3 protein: CASSLAGRQNEQFF

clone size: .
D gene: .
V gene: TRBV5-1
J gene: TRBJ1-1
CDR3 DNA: TGCGCCAGCAGCCTGGGACTGTACTCCAACACTGAAGCTTTCTTT
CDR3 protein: CASSLGLYSNTEAFF

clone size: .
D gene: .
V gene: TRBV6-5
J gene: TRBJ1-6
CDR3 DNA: TGTGCCAGCAGGGCGGACGAGGGATACAATTCACCCCTCCACTTT
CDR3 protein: CASRADEGYNSPLHF

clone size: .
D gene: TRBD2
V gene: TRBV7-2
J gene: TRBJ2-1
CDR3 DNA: TGTGCCAGCAGCTTAAACCGGGGGGGTCCAGAGAAAGAGCAGTTCTTC
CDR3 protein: CASSLNRGGPEKEQFF

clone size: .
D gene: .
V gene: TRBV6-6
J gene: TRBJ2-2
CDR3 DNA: TGTGCCAGCTCAGGGAGGTGGACCGGGGAGCTGTTTTTT
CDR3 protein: CASSGRWTGELFF

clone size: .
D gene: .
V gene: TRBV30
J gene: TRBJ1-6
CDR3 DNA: TGTGCCTGGAGTCTCGGGATGGATAATTCACCCCTCCACTTT
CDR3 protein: CAWSLGMDNSPLHF

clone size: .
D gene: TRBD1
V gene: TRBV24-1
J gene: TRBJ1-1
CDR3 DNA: TGTGCCACCAGTGACACCGGACAGGGTCGGAAAGCTTTCTTT
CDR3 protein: CATSDTGQGRKAFF

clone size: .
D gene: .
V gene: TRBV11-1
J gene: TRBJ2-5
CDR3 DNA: TGTGCCAGCACCACTCTAGGGGCGGTGGACCAAGAGACCCAGTACTTC
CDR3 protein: CASTTLGAVDQETQYF

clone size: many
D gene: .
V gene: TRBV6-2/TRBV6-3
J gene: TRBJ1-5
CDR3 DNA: TGTGCCAGCAGTTCTTCAGGTGAATCTCAGCCCCAGCATTTT
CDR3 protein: CASSSSGESQPQHF

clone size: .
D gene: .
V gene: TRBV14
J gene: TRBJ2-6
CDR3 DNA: TGTGCCAGCAGCCAGCTGACAGCACACTCTGGGGCCAACGTCCTGACTTTC
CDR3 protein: CASSQLTAHSGANVLTF

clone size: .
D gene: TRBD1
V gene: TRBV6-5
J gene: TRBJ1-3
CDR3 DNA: TGTGCCAGCAGTCGCCAGGGGGCAGACACCATATATTTT
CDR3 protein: CASSRQGADTIYF

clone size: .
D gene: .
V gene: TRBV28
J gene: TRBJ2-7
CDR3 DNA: TGTGCCAGCAGTTTACCTGGCAGTACGCTCCAGCAGTACTTC
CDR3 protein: CASSLPGSTLQQYF

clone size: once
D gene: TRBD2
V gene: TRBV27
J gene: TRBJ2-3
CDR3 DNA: TGTGCCAGCAGTTTATGGAGCGGGGGGAGAGATACGCAGTATTTT
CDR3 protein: CASSLWSGGRDTQYF

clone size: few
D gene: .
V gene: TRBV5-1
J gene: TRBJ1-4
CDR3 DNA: TGCGCCAGCAGCTTGGTTTTCACAGGGACTAATGAAAAACTGTTTTTT
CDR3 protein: CASSLVFTGTNEKLFF

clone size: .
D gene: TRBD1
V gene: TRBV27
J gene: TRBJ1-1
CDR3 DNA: TGTGCCAGCAGGGGTGACAGGGCCTTGAACACTGAAGCTTTCTTT
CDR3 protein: CASRGDRALNTEAFF

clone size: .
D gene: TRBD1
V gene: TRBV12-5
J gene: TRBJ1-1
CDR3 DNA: TGTGCTAGTGGTTTGGGACAGGGTACGAACACTGAAGCTTTCTTT
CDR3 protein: CASGLGQGTNTEAFF

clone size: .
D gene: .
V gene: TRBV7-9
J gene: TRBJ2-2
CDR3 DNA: TGTGCCAGCAGCCCGTATACGAACACCGGGGAGCTGTTTTTT
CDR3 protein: CASSPYTNTGELFF

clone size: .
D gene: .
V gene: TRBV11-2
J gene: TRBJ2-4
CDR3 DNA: TGTGCCAGCAGCTTAATCGGGACATCCGTAGCCAAAAACATTCAGTACTTC
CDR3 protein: CASSLIGTSVAKNIQYF

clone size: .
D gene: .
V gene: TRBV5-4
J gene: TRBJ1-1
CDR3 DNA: TGTGCCAGCAGCTTTACAGGGTTCACTGAAGCTTTCTTT
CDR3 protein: CASSFTGFTEAFF

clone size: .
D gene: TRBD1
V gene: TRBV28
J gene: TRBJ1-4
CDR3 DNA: TGTGCCAGCAGGTACTCGGACAGGGGTGAAAAACTGTTTTTT
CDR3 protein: CASRYSDRGEKLFF

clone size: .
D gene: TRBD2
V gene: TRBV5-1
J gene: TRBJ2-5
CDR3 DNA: TGCGCCAGCACTCTCACTAGCGGGGGGTTAGAGACCCAGTACTTC
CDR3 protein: CASTLTSGGLETQYF

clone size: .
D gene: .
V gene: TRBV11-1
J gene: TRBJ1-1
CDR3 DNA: TGTGCCAGCAGCTATATGACAGCCAACACTGAAGCTTTCTTT
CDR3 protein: CASSYMTANTEAFF

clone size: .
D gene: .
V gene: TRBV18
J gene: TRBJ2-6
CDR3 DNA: TGTGCCAGCTCGCCTACGGTCTCTGGGGCCAACGTCCTGACTTTC
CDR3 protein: CASSPTVSGANVLTF

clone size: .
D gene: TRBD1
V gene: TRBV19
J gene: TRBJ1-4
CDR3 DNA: TGTGCCAGTAGACGTAGGGGGCTTGGAGATGAAAAACTGTTTTTT
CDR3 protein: CASRRRGLGDEKLFF

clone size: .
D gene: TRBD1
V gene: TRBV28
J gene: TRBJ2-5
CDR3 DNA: TGTGCCAGCAGTTTACTCGCAGGGGGCGGAGAGACCCAGTACTTC
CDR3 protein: CASSLLAGGGETQYF

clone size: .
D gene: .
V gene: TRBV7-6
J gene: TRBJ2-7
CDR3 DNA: TGTGCCAGCAGCCAGGGGGCGGGAGAAGTCTACGAGCAGTACTTC
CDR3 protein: CASSQGAGEVYEQYF

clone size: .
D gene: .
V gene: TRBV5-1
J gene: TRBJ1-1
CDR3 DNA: TGCGCCAGCAGCTTGGTGGGGGGGAACACTGAAGCTTTCTTT
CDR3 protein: CASSLVGGNTEAFF

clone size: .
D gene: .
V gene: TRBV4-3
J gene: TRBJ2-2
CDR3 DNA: TGCGCCAGCAGCCAAGATAATCAGGGCGGGGAGCTGTTTTTT
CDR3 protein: CASSQDNQGGELFF

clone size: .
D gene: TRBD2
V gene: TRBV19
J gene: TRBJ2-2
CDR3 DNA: TGTGCCAGTAAGGGTCGGACTAGCGCAGCGAACACCGGGGAGCTGTTTTTT
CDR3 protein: CASKGRTSAANTGELFF

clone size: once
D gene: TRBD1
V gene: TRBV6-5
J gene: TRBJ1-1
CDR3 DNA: TGTGCCAGCACCGAAACCGGGACAGGGTGGGCTGAAGCTTTCTTT
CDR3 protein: CASTETGTGWAEAFF

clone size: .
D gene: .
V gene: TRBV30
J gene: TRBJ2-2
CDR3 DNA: TGTGCCTGGAGTCCCCTAGAGTGGGCCGGGGAGCTGTTTTTT
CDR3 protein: CAWSPLEWAGELFF

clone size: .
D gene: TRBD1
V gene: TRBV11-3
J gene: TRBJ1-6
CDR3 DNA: TGTGCCAGCAGCTTGACAGGGGGCGACTCACCCCTCCACTTT
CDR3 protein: CASSLTGGDSPLHF

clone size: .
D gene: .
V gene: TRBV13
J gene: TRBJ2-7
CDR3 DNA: TGTGCCAGCAGCTCCGGGGGTTACGAGCAGTACTTC
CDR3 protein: CASSSGGYEQYF

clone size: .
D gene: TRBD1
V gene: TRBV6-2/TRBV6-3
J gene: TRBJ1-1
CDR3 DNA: TGTGCCAGCAGTCCCCCCGGGACAGTGATGAGGGAAGCTTTCTTT
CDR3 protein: CASSPPGTVMREAFF

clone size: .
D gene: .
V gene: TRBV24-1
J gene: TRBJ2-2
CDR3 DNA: TGTGCCACCAGTGACCTTACAAGTAAATTCACCGGGGAGCTGTTTTTT
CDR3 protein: CATSDLTSKFTGELFF

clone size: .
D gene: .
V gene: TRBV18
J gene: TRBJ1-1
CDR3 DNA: TGTGCCAGCTCACCGTACGAGGAGGTCGTCGCTTTCTTT
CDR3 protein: CASSPYEEVVAFF

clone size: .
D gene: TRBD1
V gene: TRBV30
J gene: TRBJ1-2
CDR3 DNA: TGTGCCTGGAGCACAGGACAGGGACTGCGCGGGGGCTACACCTTC
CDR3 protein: CAWSTGQGLRGGYTF

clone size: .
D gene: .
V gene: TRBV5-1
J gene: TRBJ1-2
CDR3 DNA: TGCGCCAGCAGCTTGGGTCAGGTTGTCGATGGCTACACCTTC
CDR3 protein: CASSLGQVVDGYTF

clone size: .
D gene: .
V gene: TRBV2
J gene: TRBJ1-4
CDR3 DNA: TGTGCCAGCAGTGGGGGAGGAGCTCGTGAAAAACTGTTTTTT
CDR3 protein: CASSGGGAREKLFF

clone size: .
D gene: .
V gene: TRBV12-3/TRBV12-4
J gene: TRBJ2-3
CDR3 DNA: TGTGCCAGCAGTTTGCGAACAGATACGCAGTATTTT
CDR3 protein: CASSLRTDTQYF

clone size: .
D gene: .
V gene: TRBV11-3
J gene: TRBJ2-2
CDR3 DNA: TGTGCCAGCAGCTTAGATCTGAACACCGGGGAGCTGTTTTTT
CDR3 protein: CASSLDLNTGELFF

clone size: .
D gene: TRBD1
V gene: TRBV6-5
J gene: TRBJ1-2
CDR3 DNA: TGTGCCACGAGGACAGGGGGCGACTATGGCTACACCTTC
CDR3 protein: CATRTGGDYGYTF

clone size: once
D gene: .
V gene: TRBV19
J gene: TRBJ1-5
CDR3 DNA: TGTGCCAGTAGTATAGGGGGGGAAAGTCAGCCCCAGCATTTT
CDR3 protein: CASSIGGESQPQHF

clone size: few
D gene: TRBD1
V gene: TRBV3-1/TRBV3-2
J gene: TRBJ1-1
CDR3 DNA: TGTGCCAGCAGCCAAGGGGACAGGGAGGGCACTGAAGCTTTCTTT
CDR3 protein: CASSQGDREGTEAFF

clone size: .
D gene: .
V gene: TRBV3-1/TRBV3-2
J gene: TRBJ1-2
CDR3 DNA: TGTGCCAGCAGCCGACAGGCGGCTGGCTACACCTTC
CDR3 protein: CASSRQAAGYTF

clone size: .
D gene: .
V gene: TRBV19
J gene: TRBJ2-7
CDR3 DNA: TGTGCCAGTTCGAGCCCCTACGAGCAGTACTTC
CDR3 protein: CASSSPYEQYF

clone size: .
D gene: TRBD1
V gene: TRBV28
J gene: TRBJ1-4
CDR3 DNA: TGTGCCACCGAACAGGGGTTAACTAATGAAAAACTGTTTTTT
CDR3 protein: CATEQGLTNEKLFF

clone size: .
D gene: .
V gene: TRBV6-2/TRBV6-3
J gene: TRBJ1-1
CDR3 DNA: TGTGCCAGCAGTTACTCACAGGCCCGAAAACTTTTGAACACTGAAGCTTTCTTT
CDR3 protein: CASSYSQARKLLNTEAFF

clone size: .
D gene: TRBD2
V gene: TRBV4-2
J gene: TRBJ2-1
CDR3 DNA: TGTGCCAGCAGCCAATCCGGGGCCACTAGCGGGGGCTACAATGAGCAGTTCTTC
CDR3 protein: CASSQSGATSGGYNEQFF